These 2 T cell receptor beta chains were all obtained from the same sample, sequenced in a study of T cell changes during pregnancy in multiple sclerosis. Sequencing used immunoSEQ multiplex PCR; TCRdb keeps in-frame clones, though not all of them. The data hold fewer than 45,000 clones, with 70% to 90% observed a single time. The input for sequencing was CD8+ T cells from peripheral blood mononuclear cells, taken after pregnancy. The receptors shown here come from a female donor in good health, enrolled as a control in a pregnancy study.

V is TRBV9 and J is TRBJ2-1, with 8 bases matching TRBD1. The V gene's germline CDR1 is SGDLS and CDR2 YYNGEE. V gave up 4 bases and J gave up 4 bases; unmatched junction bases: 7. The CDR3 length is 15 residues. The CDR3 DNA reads TGTGCCAGCAGCTATGCAGGGGGCACATACAATGAGCAGTTCTTC. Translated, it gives CASSYAGGTYNEQFF. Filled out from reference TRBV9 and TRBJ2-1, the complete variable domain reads DSGVTQTPKHLITATGQRVTLRCSPRSGDLSVYWYQQSLDQGLQFLIQYYNGEERAKGNILERFSAQQFPDLHSELNLSSLELGDSALYFCASSYAGGTYNEQFFGPGTRLTVL.

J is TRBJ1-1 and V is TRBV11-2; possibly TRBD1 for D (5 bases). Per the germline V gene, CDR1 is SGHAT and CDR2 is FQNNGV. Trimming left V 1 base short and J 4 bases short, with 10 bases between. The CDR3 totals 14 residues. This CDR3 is CASSLGGTGTEAFF. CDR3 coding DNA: TGTGCCAGCAGCTTAGGGGGGACTGGCACTGAAGCTTTCTTT. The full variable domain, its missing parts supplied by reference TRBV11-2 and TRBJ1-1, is EAGVAQSPRYKIIEKRQSVAFWCNPISGHATLYWYQQILGQGPKLLIQFQNNGVVDDSQLPKDRFSAERLKGVDSTLKIQPAKLEDSAVYLCASSLGGTGTEAFFGQGTRLTVV.